Each of the 27 T cell receptor beta chains below was sequenced from the same sample in a study of a mutant IDH1 vaccine in newly diagnosed glioma (dated by TCRdb to the early 2020s). Their cognate antigens are unknown. Libraries were prepared through the immunoSEQ multiplex PCR assay. This immuneACCESS table, as held by TCRdb, lists in-frame sequences with V and J called but not all clones. Of the missing ones, under half trace to an unresolved V gene in checked studies; the others have no known cause. The sample data list tens of thousands of clones, and more than 75% of these were observed just once. The leading ten clones occupy 1.5% to 2.5% of the sample. In the paper's terms, the time point label means: week 35, safety follow-up. Each vaccine dose, consisting of 300 ug of a 20-mer mutant IDH1 peptide in Montanide, was administered subcutaneously with topical imiquimod. The starting material was PBMCs, obtained from a glioma patient whose treatment included an IDH1 peptide vaccine. Receptors were obtained from a man aged 30 to 45 with glioma.

The gene calls are TRBV6-4 and TRBJ2-5, with a weak D call TRBD1 (6 bases). Trimming shortened V by 4 bases and J by 5 bases, and 11 bases separated the two germline ends. Germline loops: CDR1 MRHNA, CDR2 SNTAGT. This CDR3 has 13 residues. The CDR3 protein is CASSVEQGETQYF. In DNA, the CDR3 is TGTGCCAGCAGTGTGGAACAGGGCGAGACCCAGTACTTC.

V usage is TRBV10-1 and J usage is TRBJ2-7; D remains ambiguous. The CDR3 totals 15 residues. From germline, CDR1 is WNHNN and CDR2 SYGVQD (reference sequence). V was cut by 3 bases and J by 3 bases, with 15 bases left in between. The CDR3 loop is CASSDKNVPGYEQYF. The DNA of the CDR3 is TGCGCCAGCAGTGACAAAAACGTCCCAGGCTACGAGCAGTACTTC.

J is TRBJ1-4 and V is TRBV28, with 8 positions matching TRBD1. Trimming cost V 7 bases and J 5 bases; bases outside gene matches: 9. The CDR3 covers 15 residues. In germline, CDR1 is MDHEN, CDR2 SYDVKM. CDR3 nucleotides: TGTGCCAGCACCACAGTCGGGACAGGAAATGAAAAACTGTTTTTT. This codes for CASTTVGTGNEKLFF. Together with reference TRBV28 and TRBJ1-4, the CDR3 gives the full variable domain: DVKVTQSSRYLVKRTGEKVFLECVQDMDHENMFWYRQDPGLGLRLIYFSYDVKMKEKGDIPEGYSVSREKKERFSLILESASTNQTSMYLCASTTVGTGNEKLFFGSGTQLSVL.

The gene calls are TRBV19 and TRBJ2-1; D might be TRBD1 (6 bases). V lost 4 bases and J 5 bases, leaving 9 bases between the germline ends. There are 13 residues in the CDR3. The germline CDR1 and CDR2 sequences are LNHDA and SQIVND (reference sequence). CDR3 nucleotides: TGTGCCAGTAGTAGGGGGCAGAACAATGAGCAGTTCTTC. Encoded protein: CASSRGQNNEQFF.

The chain joins TRBV4-1 to TRBJ1-2; 8 bases match TRBD1. Per germline, CDR1 MGHRA and CDR2 YSYEKL. With V trimmed by 0 bases and J by 3 bases, 3 bases remained unmatched. The CDR3 spans 15 residues. The CDR3 nucleotides are TGCGCCAGCAGCCAAGACTCGACAGGGGACTATGGCTACACCTTC. Its translation is CASSQDSTGDYGYTF.

The V gene is TRBV27, the J gene TRBJ2-7; D gene uncertain. Trimming left V 0 bases short and J 2 bases short, with 5 bases between. There are 13 residues in the CDR3. Germline V gene sequence: CDR1 MNHEY, CDR2 SMNVEV (reference sequence). The CDR3: CASSLSRTYEQYF. The CDR3 DNA reads TGTGCCAGCAGTTTATCCAGAACCTACGAGCAGTACTTC.

This chain links TRBV11-2 with TRBJ1-2; D possibly corresponds to TRBD1 (5 bases). V gave up 0 bases and J gave up 8 bases, with 16 bases separating them. The CDR3 totals 15 residues. CDR1 SGHAT and CDR2 FQNNGV come from the germline V gene. The CDR3 sequence: CASSLDVRGARGYTF. The DNA for the CDR3 is TGTGCCAGCAGCTTAGATGTCCGAGGGGCTAGGGGCTACACCTTC.

The chain links TRBV6-1 to TRBJ1-4, with TRBD1 matching over 9 bases. The CDR3 sequence is 15 residues long. Germline V CDR1 and CDR2: MNHNS, SASEGT. J lost 7 bases, V lost 8 bases, and 11 bases had no gene match. Here the CDR3 DNA reads TGTGCCAGCGGCCGGGACAGGGCTATTTCTGAAAAACTGTTTTTT. It encodes CASGRDRAISEKLFF.

This chain uses TRBV28 with TRBJ1-6; D is unresolved. Germline V CDR1 and CDR2: MDHEN, SYDVKM. The CDR3 loop spans 14 amino acids. Deletions cut 3 bases from V and 8 bases from J, with 11 bases between. CDR3 residues: CASSFSGPYSPLHF. In DNA, the CDR3 is TGTGCCAGCAGTTTCTCTGGACCTTATTCACCCCTCCACTTT.

This chain joins TRBV7-6 and TRBJ1-4; no reliable D call. Trimming left V 4 bases short and J 5 bases short, with 14 bases between. This CDR3 is 15 amino acids long. Germline values: CDR1 SGHVS, CDR2 FNYEAQ. The CDR3 DNA sequence: TGTGCCAGCAGCTACCGGAGCGGGGTCAATGAAAAACTGTTTTTT. Its protein is CASSYRSGVNEKLFF.

CDR3 sequence: CASRPELAPAGELFF. The CDR3 DNA sequence: TGTGCCAGCAGGCCAGAGCTAGCACCGGCCGGGGAGCTGTTTTTT. This chain uses TRBV6-6 with TRBJ2-2; the D gene is possibly TRBD2 (5 bases). In germline, CDR1 is MNHNY, CDR2 SVGAGI (reference sequence). V was shortened by 6 bases and J by 6 bases, with 17 bases between the two germline ends. The CDR3 totals 15 residues.

This clone has just a few counts. The junction does not match germline at one end; this may be a read error. The chain couples TRBV5-4 to TRBJ1-2; TRBD1 is a possible D gene (5 bases). The germline V gene has CDR1 SGHNT and CDR2 YYREEE (reference sequence). CDR3 length: 13 residues. The CDR3 region is CASRLGGTRGYTF. The CDR3 nucleotides read TGTGCCAGCAGATTGGGGGGGACCCGGGGCTACACCTTC. The variable domain in full, with the rest retrieved from reference TRBV5-4 and TRBJ1-2, is ETGVTQSPTHLIKTRGQQVTLRCSSQSGHNTVSWYQQALGQGPQFIFQYYREEENGRGNFPPRFSGLQFPNYSSELNVNALELDDSALYLCASRLGGTRGYTFGSGTRLTVV.

This clone has only one observation. The V and J genes are TRBV7-2 and TRBJ2-2; 7 bases line up with TRBD1. CDR1 and CDR2 from the germline V gene are SGHTA and FQGNSA. With V trimmed by 11 bases and J by 1 base, 10 bases remained unmatched. CDR3 size: 15 residues. In DNA, the CDR3 is TGTGCCTCCAAAAGGGGGCTGGGGAACACCGGGGAGCTGTTTTTT. Protein product: CASKRGLGNTGELFF.

The rearrangement uses TRBV4-1 and TRBJ1-6; no clear D. V lost 4 bases to trimming and J lost 5 bases, with 9 bases between them. This CDR3 is built from 14 residues. The germline V gene encodes CDR1 MGHRA and CDR2 YSYEKL. The CDR3 protein is CASSPLRDNSPLHF. The CDR3, as DNA: TGCGCCAGCAGCCCGTTGAGGGATAATTCACCCCTCCACTTT.

The chain links TRBV30 to TRBJ1-2; D gene unclear. Trimming shortened V by 1 base and J by 3 bases, and 6 bases separated the two germline ends. Per germline, CDR1 GTSNPN and CDR2 SVGIG (reference sequence). CDR3 size: 12 residues. The CDR3: CAWSEVHYGYTF. The CDR3 region has the DNA TGTGCCTGGAGTGAAGTCCACTATGGCTACACCTTC.

V is TRBV11-3 and J is TRBJ2-5; D is uncertain. The CDR3 has 15 residues. Germline values: CDR1 SGHNT, CDR2 YENEEA. V was cut by 0 bases and J by 1 base, with 9 bases left in between. The CDR3 coding sequence is TGTGCCAGCAGCTTAGAAAACAAACTCCAAGAGACCCAGTACTTC. Translated, it gives CASSLENKLQETQYF. Looking up the rest from reference TRBV11-3 and TRBJ2-5 gives the full variable domain: EAGVVQSPRYKIIEKKQPVAFWCNPISGHNTLYWYLQNLGQGPELLIRYENEEAVDDSQLPKDRFSAERLKGVDSTLKIQPAELGDSAVYLCASSLENKLQETQYFGPGTRLLVL.

The chain is built from TRBV18 and TRBJ2-7; D remains ambiguous. Germline CDR1 KGHSH, CDR2 LQKENI. The CDR3 covers 13 residues. The germline V and J ends were trimmed by 0 bases and 2 bases, with 5 bases remaining between them. The CDR3 DNA sequence: TGTGCCAGCTCACCACCGGGCCCCTACGAGCAGTACTTC. Protein product: CASSPPGPYEQYF. Supplemented by reference TRBV18 and TRBJ2-7, the full variable domain reads NAGVMQNPRHLVRRRGQEARLRCSPMKGHSHVYWYRQLPEEGLKFMVYLQKENIIDESGMPKERFSAEFPKEGPSILRIQQVVRGDSAAYFCASSPPGPYEQYFGPGTRLTVT.

This chain joins TRBV28 and TRBJ2-3; the D gene is possibly TRBD2 (6 bases). Trimming left V 10 bases short and J 5 bases short, with 28 bases between. The CDR3 has 17 amino acids. Germline V gives CDR1 MDHEN, CDR2 SYDVKM. CDR3 DNA sequence: TGTGCCATCGTGGAGGGTAGGGCTATGTTAGGTCGAGATACGCAGTATTTT. It yields the protein CAIVEGRAMLGRDTQYF.

Here the CDR3 reads CASSDVFRGNQPQHF. The CDR3 DNA reads TGCGCCAGCAGTGACGTTTTCCGTGGCAATCAGCCCCAGCATTTT. V and J are TRBV10-1 and TRBJ1-5, with D uncertain. This CDR3 region has 15 residues. The V end was cut by 3 bases, the J end by 2 bases, with 11 bases between. CDR1 WNHNN and CDR2 SYGVQD come from the germline V gene (reference sequence).

CDR3 in DNA: TGTGCCAGCAGAAGAGGGGGTAATTCACCCCTCCACTTT. Protein sequence: CASRRGGNSPLHF. The chain employs TRBV14 and TRBJ1-6; tentatively, D is TRBD1 (6 bases). The CDR3 has 13 residues. Germline lookup yields CDR1 SGHDN and CDR2 FVKESK. The germline V and J ends were trimmed by 6 bases and 6 bases, with 9 bases remaining between them.

The gene calls are TRBV19 and TRBJ2-7; 9 bases match TRBD2. There are 13 residues in the CDR3. Germline V gives CDR1 LNHDA, CDR2 SQIVND (reference sequence). V lost 4 bases to trimming and J lost 6 bases; unmatched junction nucleotides: 4. CDR3 amino acids: CASSSGRASEQYF. As DNA, the CDR3 is TGTGCCAGTAGTAGCGGGAGGGCTTCCGAGCAGTACTTC.

CDR3 in DNA: TGTGCCAGCAGCTTGAGGGGGCAGACCACAGATACGCAGTATTTT. Protein product: CASSLRGQTTDTQYF. The chain recombines TRBV7-9 with TRBJ2-3, with 7 bases lining up with TRBD1. Germline CDR1 SEHNR, CDR2 FQNEAQ (reference sequence). J lost 2 bases, V lost 3 bases, and 5 bases had no gene match. CDR3 length: 15 amino acids.

This clone was observed a handful of times. The rearrangement links TRBV5-6 to TRBJ1-1; TRBD1 matches at 8 bases. Germline values: CDR1 SGHDT, CDR2 YYEEEE. The length of the CDR3 is 14 residues. The V segment lost 4 bases and the J segment 5 bases; nucleotides outside the gene matches: 7. Here the CDR3 reads CASSRTGRDTEAFF. The CDR3 DNA reads TGTGCCAGCAGCCGGACAGGGAGAGATACTGAAGCTTTCTTT.

The chain carries TRBV27 and TRBJ2-3, with 8 bases fitting TRBD1. V lost 3 bases, J lost 3 bases, and 5 bases stayed unmatched. This CDR3 has 15 amino acids. CDR1 is MNHEY and CDR2 is SMNVEV in the germline V gene (reference sequence). The CDR3 DNA is TGTGCCAGCAGTTTGGACAGGGCCGTGACAGATACGCAGTATTTT. This translates into CASSLDRAVTDTQYF.

The chain has TRBV7-2 and TRBJ2-3, with D maybe TRBD2 (6 bases). CDR3 length: 14 amino acids. The ends were cut back, 5 bases at V and 3 bases at J, with 12 bases in the middle. Germline V gene sequence: CDR1 SGHTA, CDR2 FQGNSA. This CDR3 is CASSPLAITDTQYF. The DNA of the CDR3 is TGTGCCAGCAGCCCTCTAGCGATTACAGATACGCAGTATTTT.

This chain links TRBV18 with TRBJ1-5; D gene ambiguous. Germline CDR1 KGHSH, CDR2 LQKENI. The CDR3 spans 14 residues. Trimming stripped 2 bases from V and 4 bases from J, with 9 bases between. The CDR3 spells CASSPAAVNQPQHF. CDR3 coding DNA: TGTGCCAGCTCACCAGCGGCAGTAAATCAGCCCCAGCATTTT.

The rearrangement joins TRBV7-6 to TRBJ2-3; the D is unclear. Germline assignment: CDR1 SGHVS and CDR2 FNYEAQ. The CDR3 contains 12 residues. Trimming removed 1 base at V and 5 bases at J, with 4 bases between. CDR3 loop: CASSLVRDTQYF. In DNA, the CDR3 is TGTGCCAGCAGCTTAGTCCGAGATACGCAGTATTTT.